The T cell receptor beta chain under discussion was sequenced for a study of shared clonotypes between healthy human individuals. Authors' data handling: Sequence data from immunoSEQ were junction-only and lacked quality scores; consequently, filtering differed. Using immunoSEQ multiplex PCR, the repertoire was profiled, and TCRdb retains in-frame clones only, with some absent. V and J calls and clone size are those listed in that table; D and trimming were worked out from the DNA. The sample shows approximately 500,000 clones, around 96% of them seen only once. The CDR3 runs 17 residues. V lost 2 bases, J lost 0 bases, and 17 bases lay in between. Germline loops: CDR1 KGHSH, CDR2 LQKENI. Those who donated, Caucasian adults without exception, all lived in Nashville, Tennessee.

The sequence was obtained from a woman aged 25 to 45 in good health. Material for sequencing was naive CD4+ T cells sorted from blood. Subset specified: CD45RA+ positively selected. The V gene is TRBV18, the J gene TRBJ2-7, with D possibly being TRBD1 or TRBD2 (5 bases each). CDR3 region: CASSPFEGRPGSYEQYF. The CDR3 DNA follows: TGTGCCAGCTCACCATTTGAGGGGCGGCCTGGCTCCTACGAGCAGTACTTC.